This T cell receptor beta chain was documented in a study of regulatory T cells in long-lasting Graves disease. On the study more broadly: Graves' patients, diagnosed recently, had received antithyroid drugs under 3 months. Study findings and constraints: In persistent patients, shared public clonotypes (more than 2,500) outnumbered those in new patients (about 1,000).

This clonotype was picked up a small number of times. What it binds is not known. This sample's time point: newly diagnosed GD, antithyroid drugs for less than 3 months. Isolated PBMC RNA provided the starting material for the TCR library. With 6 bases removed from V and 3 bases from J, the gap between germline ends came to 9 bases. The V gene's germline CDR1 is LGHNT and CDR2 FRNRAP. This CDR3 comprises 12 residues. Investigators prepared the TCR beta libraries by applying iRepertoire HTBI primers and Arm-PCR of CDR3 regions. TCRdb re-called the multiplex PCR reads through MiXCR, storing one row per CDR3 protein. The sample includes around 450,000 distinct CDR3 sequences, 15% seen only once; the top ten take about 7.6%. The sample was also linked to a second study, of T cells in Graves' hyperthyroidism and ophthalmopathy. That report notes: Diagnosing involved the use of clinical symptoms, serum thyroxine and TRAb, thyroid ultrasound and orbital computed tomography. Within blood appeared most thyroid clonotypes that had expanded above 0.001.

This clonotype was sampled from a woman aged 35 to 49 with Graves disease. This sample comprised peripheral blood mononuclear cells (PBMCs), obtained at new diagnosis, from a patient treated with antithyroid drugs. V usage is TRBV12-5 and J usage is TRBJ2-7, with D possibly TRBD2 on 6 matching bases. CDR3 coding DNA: TGTGCTAGTGGGCGACTAGGCTACGAGCAGTACTTC. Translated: CASGRLGYEQYF.